One and the same sample provided the 19 T cell receptor beta chains below, sequenced in a study of neoadjuvant anti-PD-1 for oral cavity cancer. TCRdb keeps only in-frame clones here, not all; method: immunoSEQ multiplex PCR. The sample has 4,500 to 6,000 clones; about three fifths are singletons. The sequencing used tumor tissue, collected before nivolumab (anti-PD-1) treatment. These receptors originate from a person aged 35-80 years with oral cavity squamous cell carcinoma.

This clone was observed a handful of times. The rearrangement links TRBV7-2 to TRBJ1-2, with 7 bases aligning to TRBD1. CDR3 length equals 14 residues. Germline values: CDR1 SGHTA, CDR2 FQGNSA. V shed 2 bases, J shed 10 bases, and the junction held 10 bases outside the gene matches. The CDR3 nucleotides are TGTGCCAGCAGCTTAAGTTGGGACAGTCTTCTCTACACCTTC. This codes for CASSLSWDSLLYTF.

The rearrangement links TRBV7-3 to TRBJ2-6; D may be TRBD2 (5 bases). The CDR3 has 17 amino acids. V was clipped by 1 base and J by 0 bases, with 10 bases between them. Germline assignment: CDR1 SGHTA and CDR2 FQGTGA. The CDR3 is CASSLNAGSSGANVLTF. The CDR3 DNA reads TGTGCCAGCAGCTTAAATGCTGGGAGCTCTGGGGCCAACGTCCTGACTTTC.

The genes are TRBV15 and TRBJ1-1; D remains ambiguous. Looked up from germline, CDR1 is LNHNV and CDR2 is YYDKDF (reference sequence). V lost 5 bases, J lost 6 bases, and 13 bases lay in between. This CDR3 has 13 amino acids. The CDR3 region is CATSPRHGAEAFF. CDR3 coding DNA: TGTGCCACCAGCCCCCGGCATGGGGCTGAAGCTTTCTTT.

This sequence joins TRBV7-3 and TRBJ2-5; D ambiguous. The CDR3 loop spans 13 amino acids. Per the germline V gene, CDR1 is SGHTA and CDR2 is FQGTGA. V shed 4 bases and J shed 2 bases, with 8 bases lying between them. The DNA of the CDR3 is TGTGCCAGCAGCTCAGGACCGCAAGAGACCCAGTACTTC. Its translation: CASSSGPQETQYF.

V usage is TRBV6-4 and J usage is TRBJ1-2; 8 nucleotides agree with TRBD1. Per the germline V gene, CDR1 is MRHNA and CDR2 is SNTAGT. The CDR3 sequence is 15 residues long. Trimming removed 3 bases from V and 6 bases from J; junction bases left unmatched: 9. CDR3 DNA: TGTGCCAGCAGTGATGAGTCAGGGGGCGTTCATGGCTACACCTTC. It codes for CASSDESGGVHGYTF.

The chain employs TRBV7-8 and TRBJ1-2; D ambiguous. The ends were cut back, 1 base at V and 0 bases at J, with 12 bases in the middle. The CDR3 covers 16 residues. Germline loops: CDR1 SGHVS, CDR2 FQNEAQ. The CDR3 region is CASSLEVGRTNYGYTF. The CDR3 nucleotides are TGTGCCAGCAGCTTAGAGGTTGGGAGGACTAACTATGGCTACACCTTC.

The V gene is TRBV5-1, the J gene TRBJ2-7; D may correspond to TRBD1 or TRBD2 (6 bases each). CDR3 length: 13 residues. Germline assignment: CDR1 SGHRS and CDR2 YFSETQ. V lost 0 bases and J lost 7, with 11 bases in between. In DNA form, the CDR3 reads TGCGCCAGCAGCTTGGGGGGGGCGAGGGAGCAGTACTTC. Translating it yields CASSLGGAREQYF. The full variable domain, with the rest looked up from reference TRBV5-1 and TRBJ2-7, is KAGVTQTPRYLIKTRGQQVTLSCSPISGHRSVSWYQQTPGQGLQFLFEYFSETQRNKGNFPGRFSGRQFSNSRSEMNVSTLELGDSALYLCASSLGGAREQYFGPGTRLTVT.

This chain connects TRBV7-2 to TRBJ2-4; 7 nucleotides match TRBD2. After removal of 5 bases from V and 8 bases from J, the junction contained 9 bases not matched to a gene. The CDR3 is 14 residues long. Germline loops: CDR1 SGHTA, CDR2 FQGNSA. The CDR3 loop reads CASSRREIVDIQYF. The CDR3 DNA is TGTGCCAGCAGCAGGCGGGAGATCGTTGACATTCAGTACTTC.

The chain is built from TRBV11-2 and TRBJ2-1; D gene uncertain. V lost 3 bases and J lost 2, with 14 bases in between. The germline V gene encodes CDR1 SGHAT and CDR2 FQNNGV. This CDR3 region has 16 residues. In DNA, the CDR3 is TGTGCCAGCAGCTTCGGTTCGGAGCGCCCCTACAATGAGCAGTTCTTC. Amino acid sequence: CASSFGSERPYNEQFF.

This clone was observed a handful of times. CDR3 in amino acids: CASGPTAVPGYNQPQHF. The CDR3 region has the DNA TGTGCTAGTGGACCCACAGCCGTCCCAGGGTACAATCAGCCCCAGCATTTT. The chain employs TRBV12-5 and TRBJ1-5, with D maybe TRBD1 (5 bases). CDR1 is LGHNT, CDR2 FRNRAP, per germline. V lost 6 bases and J 3 bases, leaving 21 bases between the germline ends. CDR3 length: 17 amino acids.

The chain uses TRBV15 and TRBJ2-7; D not resolved. Trimming stripped 3 bases from V and 0 bases from J, with 12 bases between. Germline loops: CDR1 LNHNV, CDR2 YYDKDF (reference sequence). The CDR3 sequence is 15 residues long. CDR3 bases: TGTGCCACCAGCAGGCCCGCGGACGGCTCCTACGAGCAGTACTTC. It codes for CATSRPADGSYEQYF.

The chain couples TRBV11-1 to TRBJ2-3; 8 nucleotides match TRBD2. This CDR3 region has 15 residues. Germline CDR1 SGHAT, CDR2 FQDESV (reference sequence). The J segment lost 6 bases and the V segment lost 2 bases, leaving 7 bases of the junction unmatched. CDR3 nucleotide sequence: TGTGCCAGCAGCTTACAGGCGGGAGGCCGGGATACGCAGTATTTT. Amino acids: CASSLQAGGRDTQYF.

CDR3 bases: TGTGCCACCAAGGACAACTTAGCCAAAAACATTCAGTACTTC. Translating it yields CATKDNLAKNIQYF. The chain recombines TRBV19 with TRBJ2-4, with TRBD1 as a possible D gene (5 bases). This CDR3 is built from 14 residues. Between the trimmed V and J ends, which lost 10 bases and 0 bases, there was a span of 13 bases. The germline CDR1 and CDR2 sequences are LNHDA and SQIVND (reference sequence).

The V gene is TRBV28, the J gene TRBJ1-5; D call uncertain. V gave up 1 base and J gave up 0 bases, with 4 bases separating them. Germline CDR1 MDHEN, CDR2 SYDVKM. The CDR3 contains 14 residues. CDR3 bases: TGTGCCAGCAGTTTATATACTAGCAATCAGCCCCAGCATTTT. Residues: CASSLYTSNQPQHF.

The chain has TRBV4-1 and TRBJ1-2; 7 bases agree with TRBD1. CDR1 MGHRA and CDR2 YSYEKL come from the germline V gene. This CDR3 has 13 amino acids. V gave up 4 bases and J gave up 6 bases; unmatched junction bases: 5. CDR3 nucleotides: TGCGCCAGCAGCCGACTTCAGGGGGATGGCTACACCTTC. Amino acids: CASSRLQGDGYTF.

V gene TRBV2 combines with J gene TRBJ1-1; no clear D. The CDR3 consists of 11 residues. Trimming left V 6 bases short and J 1 base short, with 3 bases between. CDR1 and CDR2 from the germline V gene are SNHLY and FYNNEI. The CDR3 sequence is CASRQNTEAFF. In nucleotides, the CDR3 is TGTGCCAGCAGGCAGAACACTGAAGCTTTCTTT.

The rearrangement uses TRBV10-2 and TRBJ1-1; no clear D. The V gene's germline CDR1 is WSHSY and CDR2 SAAADI. The ends were cut back, 3 bases at V and 7 bases at J, with 6 bases in the middle. CDR3 size: 11 residues. The CDR3 nucleotides are TGCGCCAGCAGTGATAAGAGTGAAGCTTTCTTT. Translating it yields CASSDKSEAFF.

About this clone: Mismatch with germline at one junction end may stem from a read error. The chain uses TRBV7-9 and TRBJ1-2; D is uncertain. Per the germline V gene, CDR1 is SEHNR and CDR2 is FQNEAQ (reference sequence). The CDR3 totals 11 residues. CDR3 sequence: CASTTDEPGAF. CDR3 nucleotide sequence: TGTGCCAGCACCACAGACGAACCCGGCGCCTTC.

The rearrangement joins TRBV10-1 to TRBJ2-1; TRBD2 aligns across 15 bases. The CDR3 contains 15 residues. CDR1 and CDR2 from the germline V gene are WNHNN and SYGVQD (reference sequence). V lost 5 bases and J lost 9; bases outside the gene matches: 5. CDR3 in amino acids: CASSRTSGRASEQFF. CDR3 in DNA: TGCGCCAGCAGTCGGACTAGCGGGAGGGCCTCTGAGCAGTTCTTC.